These T cell receptor beta chains were read from a single sample in a study of cytomegalovirus exposure and HLA in healthy donors. Clones were sequenced by immunoSEQ multiplex PCR, and TCRdb holds only the in-frame ones, with some missing. Found here are about 97,000 clones, about 74% of them singletons; the top ten hold more than 9.5%. Specimen: PBMCs. The receptors derive from a male donor in good health and CMV-seropositive. Each CDR3 is given without its conserved first and last residue. The order of the fields is J gene, V gene, CDR3 protein.

NA | TRBV5-1 | ASSSGQTSIYEQY
TRBJ2-1 | TRBV4-3 | ASSAGLVTYNEQF
TRBJ2-1 | TRBV7-6 | ASSLRTSGTNEQF
TRBJ2-3 | TRBV10-3 | ALHIPGTSERGATDTQY
TRBJ2-3 | TRBV18 | ASSPLQGGDTQY
TRBJ2-2 | TRBV11-3 | ASSLDPAGSGTGELF
TRBJ2-1 | TRBV7-9 | ASSSQGYEQF
TRBJ1-1 | TRBV5-1 | ASSSDRVTRTEAF
TRBJ2-7 | TRBV28 | ASNSGTGRHEQY
TRBJ2-7 | TRBV28 | ASRAPQSYEQY
TRBJ2-5 | TRBV7-8 | ASSARTGKETQY
TRBJ1-4 | TRBV6-6 | ASSYAGVGENEKLF
TRBJ1-4 | TRBV5-4 | ASSSAQGAGRNEKLF
TRBJ1-5 | TRBV19 | ASPPRDMQTPQH
TRBJ1-1 | TRBV4-1 | ASSQGPQVPGSTEAF
TRBJ2-3 | TRBV7-9 | ASSLGLAGEGNTQY
TRBJ2-7 | TRBV4-1 | ASSPGLGAYEQY
TRBJ2-5 | TRBV5-4 | ASSFARGRETQY
TRBJ1-3 | TRBV28 | ASTERGDSGNTIY
TRBJ2-7 | TRBV7-9 | ASSSTSGRWSYEQY
TRBJ2-3 | TRBV9 | ASSLRTSGRTDTQY
TRBJ2-2 | TRBV7-3 | ASSPTGGRWTGELF
TRBJ2-3 | TRBV2 | ASSPFRDSTDTQY
TRBJ1-3 | TRBV6-6 | ASSYSVTGSTIY
TRBJ2-7 | TRBV27 | ATHKGGSSPYEQY
TRBJ2-5 | TRBV7-2 | ASSYLAGPGEQY
TRBJ2-7 | TRBV7-2 | ASSTTGVLREQY
TRBJ1-2 | TRBV28 | ASREQGRDGYT
TRBJ2-7 | TRBV13 | ASSPIAGLHYEQY
TRBJ2-2 | TRBV5-4 | ASSMGGRNTGELF
TRBJ2-7 | TRBV18 | ASSPSRGGYEQY
TRBJ1-1 | TRBV7-3 | ASSLSSGTEAF
TRBJ1-2 | TRBV28 | ASSLGLLNYGYT
TRBJ2-2 | TRBV2 | ASSAEGWGTGELF
TRBJ1-1 | TRBV5-5 | ASSPELSTGKSAF
TRBJ2-1 | TRBV7-2 | ASTPLVSENRQF
TRBJ2-1 | TRBV7-9 | ASSPHTAGVTNEQF
TRBJ2-2 | TRBV7-2 | ASSRGSGPNTGELF
TRBJ1-5 | TRBV25-1 | ASSDRGRVYSNQPQH
TRBJ2-3 | TRBV5-1 | ASSPGQAIGDTQY
TRBJ2-2 | TRBV27 | ASSFEDTGELF
TRBJ1-2 | TRBV28 | ASSSSGGSNYGYT
TRBJ2-7 | TRBV7-3 | ASSPSPGPYEQY
TRBJ2-3 | TRBV5-5 | ASSVGQGARTDTQY
TRBJ2-1 | TRBV19 | ASSISGEPYNEQF
TRBJ2-5 | TRBV7-8 | ASSLTSGLYQETQY
TRBJ2-2 | TRBV7-8 | ASSLTVNTGELF
TRBJ1-4 | TRBV21-1 | ASSPSTNEKLF
TRBJ2-3 | TRBV7-2 | ASSLGAGFTDTQY
TRBJ1-1 | TRBV9 | ASSFLTENTEAF
TRBJ1-4 | TRBV11-2 | ASSLTGQATNEKLF
TRBJ2-3 | TRBV11-2 | ASSRRLADITDTQY
TRBJ2-1 | TRBV7-3 | ASSPQVPPNEQF
TRBJ2-6 | TRBV7-2 | ASSFTGQDFSGANVLT
TRBJ2-7 | TRBV6-1 | ASLASGLTYEQY
TRBJ2-3 | TRBV5-1 | ASSPRGDDTQY